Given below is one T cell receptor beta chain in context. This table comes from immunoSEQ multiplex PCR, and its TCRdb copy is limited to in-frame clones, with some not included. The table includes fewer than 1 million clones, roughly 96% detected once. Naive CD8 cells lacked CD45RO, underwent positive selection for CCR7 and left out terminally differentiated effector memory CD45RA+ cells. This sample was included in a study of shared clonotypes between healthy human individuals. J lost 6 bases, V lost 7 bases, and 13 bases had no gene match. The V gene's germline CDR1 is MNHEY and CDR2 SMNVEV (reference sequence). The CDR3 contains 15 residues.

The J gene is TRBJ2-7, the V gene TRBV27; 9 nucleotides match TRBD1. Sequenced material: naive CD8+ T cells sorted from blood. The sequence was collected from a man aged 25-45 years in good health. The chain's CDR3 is CASKVGGQGVGEQYF. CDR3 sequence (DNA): TGTGCCAGCAAGGTGGGGGGACAGGGTGTGGGCGAGCAGTACTTC.